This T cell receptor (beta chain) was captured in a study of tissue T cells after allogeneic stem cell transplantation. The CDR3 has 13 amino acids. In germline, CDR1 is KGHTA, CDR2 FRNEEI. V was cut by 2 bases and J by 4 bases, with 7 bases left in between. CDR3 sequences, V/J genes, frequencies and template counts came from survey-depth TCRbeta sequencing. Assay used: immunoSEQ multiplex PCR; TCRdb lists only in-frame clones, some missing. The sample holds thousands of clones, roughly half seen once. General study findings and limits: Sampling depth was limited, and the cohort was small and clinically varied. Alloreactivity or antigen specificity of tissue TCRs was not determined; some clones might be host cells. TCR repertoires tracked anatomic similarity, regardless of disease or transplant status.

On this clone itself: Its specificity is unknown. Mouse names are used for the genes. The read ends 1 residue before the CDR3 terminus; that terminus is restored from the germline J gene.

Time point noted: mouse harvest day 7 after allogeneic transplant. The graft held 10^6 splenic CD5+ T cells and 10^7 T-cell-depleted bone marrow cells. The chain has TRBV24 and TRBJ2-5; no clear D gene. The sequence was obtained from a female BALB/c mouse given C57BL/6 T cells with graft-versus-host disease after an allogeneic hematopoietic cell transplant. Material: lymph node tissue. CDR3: CASSLGQKDTQYF. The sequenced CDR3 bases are TGTGCCAGCAGTCTGGGGCAGAAAGACACCCAGTAC.